This T cell receptor (beta chain) was captured by sequencing in a study of cytomegalovirus exposure and HLA in healthy donors. Study information: Earlier sequencing of approximately 180 million T cells yielded 90 million to 140 million unique TCR beta sequences. The study, taken as a whole, reports: TCR beta V- and J-gene trimming, according to a later analysis, was linked to a missense DCLRE1C variant. Upon later analysis, HLA-associated TCR beta chains proved more clonally expanded than other, equally common chains. Roughly uniform sequencing depth across donors was assumed, possibly incorrectly.

In the PCR, 60 Vbeta and 13 Jbeta primers were used. Sequenced by immunoSEQ multiplex PCR; TCRdb stores in-frame clones only, minus some. Of some 150,000 clones listed, roughly 80% are singletons. The germline V gene encodes CDR1 SQVTM and CDR2 ANQGSEA. J gave up 0 bases and V 4 bases, and 5 bases lay outside the gene matches. The CDR3 contains 15 residues. A note on this clone: No antigen is known for it.

The sequenced sample consisted of PBMCs. The receptor's source is a male donor in good health and CMV-seronegative. This chain joins TRBV29-1 and TRBJ2-1, with 8 nucleotides matching TRBD2. This chain's CDR3 is CSVAASGPSYNEQFF. The CDR3 DNA sequence: TGCAGCGTTGCGGCTAGCGGGCCCTCCTACAATGAGCAGTTCTTC.